The 24 T cell receptor beta chains below all came from one sample that was sequenced in a study of post-analysis software for immune sequencing data. Study-level points and caveats: Compared with controls, patients had more of about five TRBV segments, including TRBV5-6, TRBV5-1 and TRBV20-1.

Antigen specificity for these receptors is unknown. Researchers reported that TCR beta cDNA libraries carried unique molecular identifiers. TCRdb re-analysed the PCR reads in MiXCR, keeping a single row per CDR3 protein. The table shows hundreds of thousands of distinct CDR3 sequences, with more than 50% occurring only once. Sequencing used blood. Receptors were obtained from a girl aged 2 to 10 with multiple sclerosis.

CDR3 sequence: CASSLVRLAGGEGETQYF. CDR3 DNA sequence: TGTGCCAGCAGCTTAGTGAGACTAGCGGGAGGAGAGGGAGAGACCCAGTACTTC. V and J are TRBV7-2 and TRBJ2-5, with 13 bases fitting TRBD2. In germline, CDR1 is SGHTA, CDR2 FQGNSA. The CDR3 is 18 residues long. J gave up 4 bases and V 1 base, and 9 bases lay outside the gene matches.

This clonotype occurred a few times. The chain couples TRBV4-1 to TRBJ2-6; the D is unclear. V lost 0 bases to trimming and J lost 1 base, with 10 bases between them. Germline assignment: CDR1 MGHRA and CDR2 YSYEKL. This CDR3 spans 17 amino acids. CDR3: CASSQDGSGSGANVLTF. The CDR3 bases are TGCGCCAGCAGCCAAGATGGCTCAGGATCTGGGGCCAACGTCCTGACTTTC.

This chain links TRBV10-2 with TRBJ2-1; 11 nucleotides agree with TRBD2. The germline CDR1 and CDR2 sequences are WSHSY and SAAADI. With V trimmed by 5 bases and J by 7 bases, 10 bases remained unmatched. The CDR3 sequence is 16 residues long. As DNA, the CDR3 is TGCGCCAGCAGTTACCTAGCGGGAGGTATGGGAAATGAGCAGTTCTTC. Protein: CASSYLAGGMGNEQFF.

The rearrangement uses TRBV7-2 and TRBJ2-1; a weak D match, TRBD2 (6 bases). Per the germline V gene, CDR1 is SGHTA and CDR2 is FQGNSA. The CDR3 is 15 amino acids. The V gene lost 6 bases and the J gene lost 5 bases, with 17 bases spanning the gap. CDR3 coding DNA: TGTGCCAGCAGGTCCGGGGGATTGGGGAACAATGAGCAGTTCTTC. It translates to CASRSGGLGNNEQFF.

V and J are TRBV7-8 and TRBJ2-1; 9 bases match TRBD2. Per the germline V gene, CDR1 is SGHVS and CDR2 is FQNEAQ. The CDR3 spans 15 residues. J lost 4 bases, V lost 4 bases, and 5 bases had no gene match. The CDR3 DNA follows: TGTGCCAGCAGCTCGCGGGAGGGCGGGTACAATGAGCAGTTCTTC. This gives the protein CASSSREGGYNEQFF.

For this clonotype: Sequence at one end of the junction differs from germline and may be a read error. The gene calls are TRBV25-1 and TRBJ1-2; the D is unclear. This CDR3 spans 12 amino acids. Germline V lookup: CDR1 MGHDK, CDR2 SYGVNS. CDR3 nucleotides: TGTGCCAGCAGCAAGGATGCCTATGGCTGCACCTTC. As protein: CASSKDAYGCTF.

This clonotype was seen more than once but under ten times. The CDR3 spells CASSVETSAYNEQFF. CDR3 sequence (DNA): TGTGCCAGCAGCGTAGAGACTAGCGCGTACAATGAGCAGTTCTTC. The chain is built from TRBV7-8 and TRBJ2-1; 8 positions agree with TRBD2. CDR1 and CDR2 (germline): SGHVS, FQNEAQ. The ends lost 5 bases at V and 4 bases at J; junction bases unmatched: 7. The CDR3 has 15 residues.

This chain joins TRBV12-3 or TRBV12-4 and TRBJ2-3; 7 positions agree with TRBD2. This CDR3 is built from 14 residues. The V gene end was trimmed by 8 bases and the J gene end by 4 bases; junction bases not matched to a gene: 9. The chain's CDR3 is CASSAGLESDTQYF. The CDR3 coding sequence is TGTGCCAGCTCAGCGGGGTTAGAGTCAGATACGCAGTATTTT.

The chain recombines TRBV6-1 with TRBJ2-1; perhaps D is TRBD1 or TRBD2 (6 bases each). Germline V gene sequence: CDR1 MNHNS, CDR2 SASEGT. V lost 4 bases and J 9 bases, leaving 13 bases between the germline ends. The CDR3 spans 13 residues. For the CDR3, the DNA is TGTGCCAGCAGTGCTGGGGGGCGCGGTGAGCAGTTCTTC. It is translated as CASSAGGRGEQFF.

V and J are TRBV5-1 and TRBJ2-7; D unclear. CDR1 is SGHRS, CDR2 YFSETQ, per germline. CDR3 length: 12 amino acids. Trimming shortened V by 3 bases and J by 2 bases, and 6 bases separated the two germline ends. The CDR3 reads CASSYDTYEQYF. The CDR3 DNA reads as TGCGCCAGCAGCTATGACACCTACGAGCAGTACTTC.

This clonotype was observed a few times. The chain employs TRBV29-1 and TRBJ2-5, with D perhaps matching TRBD2 (6 bases). Trimming stripped 3 bases from V and 1 base from J, with 12 bases between. The CDR3 is 14 residues long. Per germline, CDR1 SQVTM and CDR2 ANQGSEA. This CDR3 reads CSVDTPGVQETQYF. In DNA, the CDR3 is TGCAGCGTTGACACACCGGGGGTCCAAGAGACCCAGTACTTC.

The rearrangement joins TRBV5-6 to TRBJ2-1; 10 bases are shared with TRBD1. Germline V gene lookup returns CDR1 SGHDT and CDR2 YYEEEE. The CDR3 is 15 amino acids. The ends lost 5 bases at V and 7 bases at J; junction bases unmatched: 9. CDR3: CASRFDRGRGNEQFF. The CDR3 DNA reads as TGTGCCAGCAGGTTCGACAGGGGGCGCGGGAATGAGCAGTTCTTC.

The V gene is TRBV20-1, the J gene TRBJ2-4, with D tentatively TRBD1 or TRBD2 (6 bases each). Judging by the DNA end, TRBJ2-7 fits better; the J call may be wrong. The germline V gene has CDR1 DFQATT and CDR2 SNEGSKA (reference sequence). The CDR3 is made up of 11 amino acids. DNA for the CDR3: TGCAGTGCTGGGGGCGGGGACGAGCAGTACTTC. Its protein product is CSAGGGDEQYF.

This chain joins TRBV4-2 and TRBJ1-1; possibly TRBD1 for D (5 bases). Trimming stripped 0 bases from V and 4 bases from J, with 15 bases between. This CDR3 has 16 residues. The germline CDR1 and CDR2 sequences are LGHNA and YNFKEQ. Here the CDR3 DNA reads TGTGCCAGCAGCCAAGATAAAGGGGTTCACGGCACTGAAGCTTTCTTT. This gives the protein CASSQDKGVHGTEAFF.

V and J are TRBV5-1 and TRBJ2-6; 8 positions agree with TRBD1. The CDR3 is made up of 18 amino acids. V was clipped by 3 bases and J by 0 bases; unmatched bases: 8. The germline V gene has CDR1 SGHRS and CDR2 YFSETQ. CDR3 nucleotide sequence: TGCGCCAGCAGCTATCGACAGGGGCTGCTCTCTGGGGCCAACGTCCTGACTTTC. It translates to CASSYRQGLLSGANVLTF.

The V and J genes are TRBV11-2 and TRBJ2-1; 8 bases agree with TRBD1. The length of the CDR3 is 13 residues. V trimming: 3 bases; J trimming: 14 bases; junction bases outside the gene matches: 9. Germline V gives CDR1 SGHAT, CDR2 FQNNGV. The DNA for the CDR3 is TGTGCCAGCAGCTTTGTGATGACAGGGGTAAAGTTCTTC. Its translation is CASSFVMTGVKFF.

V and J are TRBV29-1 and TRBJ1-1; D call uncertain. Germline-derived CDR1 and CDR2 are SQVTM and ANQGSEA. The length of the CDR3 is 13 residues. V was trimmed by 4 bases and J by 3 bases, leaving 12 bases between them. In DNA, the CDR3 is TGCAGCGTTGGTTCATATGGCCACACTGAAGCTTTCTTT. It codes for CSVGSYGHTEAFF.

This chain connects TRBV2 to TRBJ2-7; D might be TRBD1 or TRBD2, each matching 5 bases. This CDR3 is built from 12 residues. Germline lookup yields CDR1 SNHLY and CDR2 FYNNEI. V was trimmed by 7 bases and J by 2 bases, leaving 9 bases between them. The CDR3 nucleotides read TGTGCCAGCATGGGGGAGACCTACGAGCAGTACTTC. Translated, it gives CASMGETYEQYF.

The chain employs TRBV2 and TRBJ1-2, with 9 bases fitting TRBD1. With 5 bases clipped from V and 8 bases from J, the junction kept 9 bases outside the gene matches. This CDR3 region has 14 residues. The germline V gene encodes CDR1 SNHLY and CDR2 FYNNEI. The CDR3, as DNA: TGTGCCAGCAGTCGGGGACAGGGACCTTTAGGCTACACCTTC. It yields the protein CASSRGQGPLGYTF.

This clonotype was picked up a small number of times. V is TRBV7-8 and J is TRBJ2-1; 8 positions agree with TRBD2. V shed 5 bases and J 0 bases; nucleotides not matched to a gene: 6. Germline assignment: CDR1 SGHVS and CDR2 FQNEAQ. The CDR3 covers 16 residues. The CDR3 spells CASSPSLAGSYNEQFF. DNA for the CDR3: TGTGCCAGCAGCCCGTCGCTAGCGGGCTCCTACAATGAGCAGTTCTTC.

The chain links TRBV11-2 to TRBJ2-4; 9 bases map to TRBD2. The DNA end favors TRBJ2-5, so the J call may be wrong. The length of the CDR3 is 15 residues. Germline lookup yields CDR1 SGHAT and CDR2 FQNNGV. The CDR3 coding sequence is TGTGCCAGCAGCTCGGGAGCGGGGGGTGGAGAGACCCAGTACTTC. This translates into CASSSGAGGGETQYF.

The chain employs TRBV12-3 or TRBV12-4 and TRBJ2-5; no definite D call. The tail of the sequence fits TRBJ2-7 better, so the J call may be wrong. CDR3 size: 13 residues. The CDR3 reads CASSLLGGAEQYF. The CDR3 coding sequence is TGTGCCAGCAGTTTATTAGGTGGTGCCGAGCAGTACTTC.

With regard to this clonotype: Germline and junction disagree at one end, which may indicate a read error. The chain carries TRBV15 and TRBJ2-4; maybe TRBD2 (5 bases). The end of the DNA is better explained by TRBJ2-7, so the J call may be wrong. This CDR3 spans 15 amino acids. Germline loops: CDR1 LNHNV, CDR2 YYDKDF (reference sequence). As DNA, the CDR3 is TGTGCCGCCAGCAGAGAGTACCCGGGATCCTACGAGCAGTACTTC. This encodes CAASREYPGSYEQYF.

This clonotype was recorded once. V is TRBV24-1 and J is TRBJ1-5, with TRBD1 as a possible D gene (6 bases). The V gene lost 4 bases and the J gene lost 7 bases, with 10 bases spanning the gap. The CDR3 loop spans 13 amino acids. CDR1 is KGHDR and CDR2 is SFDVKD in the germline V gene. The CDR3 DNA is TGTGCCACCAGTGAATGGGGGCGGCAGCCCCAGCATTTT. It encodes CATSEWGRQPQHF.